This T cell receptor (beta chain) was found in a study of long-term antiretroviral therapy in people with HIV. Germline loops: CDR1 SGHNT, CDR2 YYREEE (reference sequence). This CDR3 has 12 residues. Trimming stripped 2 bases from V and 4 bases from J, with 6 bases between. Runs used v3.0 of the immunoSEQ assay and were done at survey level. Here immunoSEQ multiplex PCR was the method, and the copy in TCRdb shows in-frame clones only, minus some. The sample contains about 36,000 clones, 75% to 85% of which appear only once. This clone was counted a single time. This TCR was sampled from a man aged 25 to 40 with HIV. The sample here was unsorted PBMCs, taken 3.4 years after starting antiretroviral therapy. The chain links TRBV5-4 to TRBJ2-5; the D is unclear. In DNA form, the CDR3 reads TGTGCCAGCAGCTTCGGTGCAGAGACCCAGTACTTC. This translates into CASSFGAETQYF.